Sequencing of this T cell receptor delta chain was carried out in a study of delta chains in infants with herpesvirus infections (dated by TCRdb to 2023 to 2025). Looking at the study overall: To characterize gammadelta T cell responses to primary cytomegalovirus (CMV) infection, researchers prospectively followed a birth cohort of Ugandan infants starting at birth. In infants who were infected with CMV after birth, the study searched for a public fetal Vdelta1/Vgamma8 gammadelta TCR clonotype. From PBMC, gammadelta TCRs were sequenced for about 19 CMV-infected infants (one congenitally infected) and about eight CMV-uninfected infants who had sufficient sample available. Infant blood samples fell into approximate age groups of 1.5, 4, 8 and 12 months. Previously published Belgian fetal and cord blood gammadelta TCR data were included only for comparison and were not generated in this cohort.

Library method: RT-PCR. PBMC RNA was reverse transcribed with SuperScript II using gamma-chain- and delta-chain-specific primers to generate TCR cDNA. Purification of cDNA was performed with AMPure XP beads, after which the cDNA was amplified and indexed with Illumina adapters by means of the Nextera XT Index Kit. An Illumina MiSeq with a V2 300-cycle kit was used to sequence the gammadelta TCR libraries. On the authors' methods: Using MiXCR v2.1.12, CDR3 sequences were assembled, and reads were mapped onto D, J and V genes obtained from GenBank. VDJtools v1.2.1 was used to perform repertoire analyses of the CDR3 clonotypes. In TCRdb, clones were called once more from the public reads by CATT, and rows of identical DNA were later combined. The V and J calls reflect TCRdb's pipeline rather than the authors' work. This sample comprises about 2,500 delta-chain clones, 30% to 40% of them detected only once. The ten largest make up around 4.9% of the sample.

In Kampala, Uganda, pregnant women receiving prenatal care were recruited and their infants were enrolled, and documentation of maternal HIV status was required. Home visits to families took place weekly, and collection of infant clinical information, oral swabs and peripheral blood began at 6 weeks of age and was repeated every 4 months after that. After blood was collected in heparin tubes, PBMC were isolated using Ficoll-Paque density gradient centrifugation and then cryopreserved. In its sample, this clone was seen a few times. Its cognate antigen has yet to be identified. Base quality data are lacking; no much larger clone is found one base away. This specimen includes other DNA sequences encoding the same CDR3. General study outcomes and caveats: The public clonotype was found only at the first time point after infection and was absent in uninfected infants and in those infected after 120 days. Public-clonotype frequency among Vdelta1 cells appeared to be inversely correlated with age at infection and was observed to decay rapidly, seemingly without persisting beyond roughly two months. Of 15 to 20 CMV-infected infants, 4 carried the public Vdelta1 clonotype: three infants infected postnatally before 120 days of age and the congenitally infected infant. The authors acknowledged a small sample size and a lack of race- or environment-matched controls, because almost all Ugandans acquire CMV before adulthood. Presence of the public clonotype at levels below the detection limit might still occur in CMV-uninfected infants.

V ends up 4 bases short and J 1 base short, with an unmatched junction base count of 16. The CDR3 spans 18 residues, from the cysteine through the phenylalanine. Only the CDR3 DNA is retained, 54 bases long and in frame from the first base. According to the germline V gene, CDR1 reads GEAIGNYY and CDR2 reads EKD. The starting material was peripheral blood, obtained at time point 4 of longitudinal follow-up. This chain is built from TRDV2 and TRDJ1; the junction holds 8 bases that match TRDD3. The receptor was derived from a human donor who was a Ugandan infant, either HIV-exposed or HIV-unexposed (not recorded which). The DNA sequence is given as TGTGCCTGTGAATATCATCCTGGGGGACAACCACCCACCGATAAACTCATCTTT. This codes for CACEYHPGGQPPTDKLIF.